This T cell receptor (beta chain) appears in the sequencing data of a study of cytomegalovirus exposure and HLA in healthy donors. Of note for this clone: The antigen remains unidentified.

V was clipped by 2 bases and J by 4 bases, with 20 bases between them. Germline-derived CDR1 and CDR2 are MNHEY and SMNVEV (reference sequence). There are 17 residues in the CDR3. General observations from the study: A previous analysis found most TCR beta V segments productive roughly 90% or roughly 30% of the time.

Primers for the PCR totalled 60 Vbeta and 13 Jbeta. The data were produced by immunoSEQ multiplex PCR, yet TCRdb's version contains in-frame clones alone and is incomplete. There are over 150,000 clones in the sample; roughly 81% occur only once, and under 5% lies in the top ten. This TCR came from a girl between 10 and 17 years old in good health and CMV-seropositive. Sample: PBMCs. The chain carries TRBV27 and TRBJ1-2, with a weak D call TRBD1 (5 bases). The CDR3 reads CASSLAGTFPGGYGYTF. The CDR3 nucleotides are TGTGCCAGCAGTTTAGCCGGGACTTTCCCCGGGGGCTATGGCTACACCTTC.